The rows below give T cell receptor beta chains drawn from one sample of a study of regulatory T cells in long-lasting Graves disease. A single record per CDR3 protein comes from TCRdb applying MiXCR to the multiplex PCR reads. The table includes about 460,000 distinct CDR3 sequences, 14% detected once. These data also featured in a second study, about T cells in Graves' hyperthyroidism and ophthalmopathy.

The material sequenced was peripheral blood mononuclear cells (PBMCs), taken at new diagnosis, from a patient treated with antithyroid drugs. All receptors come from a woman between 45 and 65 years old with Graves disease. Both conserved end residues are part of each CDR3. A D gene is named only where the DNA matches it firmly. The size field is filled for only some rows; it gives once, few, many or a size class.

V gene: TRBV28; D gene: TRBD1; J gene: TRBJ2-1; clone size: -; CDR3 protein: CASSKRQGSYNEQFF; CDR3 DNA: TGTGCCAGCAGTAAACGACAGGGTTCCTACAATGAGCAGTTCTTC
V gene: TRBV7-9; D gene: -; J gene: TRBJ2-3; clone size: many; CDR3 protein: CASSALQGPNTDTQYF; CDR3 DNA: TGTGCCAGCAGCGCCCTACAAGGACCTAATACAGATACGCAGTATTTT
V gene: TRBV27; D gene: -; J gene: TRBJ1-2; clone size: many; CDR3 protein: CASSFGKDKQTRYGYTF; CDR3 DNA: TGTGCCAGCAGTTTTGGGAAGGACAAACAAACCAGATATGGCTACACCTTC
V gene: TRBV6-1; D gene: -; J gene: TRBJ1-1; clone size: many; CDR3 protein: CASTGGTEAFF; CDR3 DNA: TGTGCCAGCACAGGAGGAACTGAAGCTTTCTTT
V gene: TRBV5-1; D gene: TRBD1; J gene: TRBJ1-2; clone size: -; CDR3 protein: CASRLTGGGDGYTF; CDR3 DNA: TGCGCCAGCAGGCTAACAGGGGGCGGTGATGGCTACACCTTC
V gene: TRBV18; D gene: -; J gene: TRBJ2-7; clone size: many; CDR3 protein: CASSARDGAYEQYF; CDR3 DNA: TGTGCCAGCTCAGCCCGGGACGGGGCCTACGAGCAGTACTTC
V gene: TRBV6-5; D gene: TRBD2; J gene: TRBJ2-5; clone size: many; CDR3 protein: CASSYSNSLAGPQETQYF; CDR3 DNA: TGTGCCAGCAGTTACTCGAATTCCCTAGCGGGCCCTCAAGAGACCCAGTACTTC
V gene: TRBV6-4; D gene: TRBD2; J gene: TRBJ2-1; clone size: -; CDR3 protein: CASSGEGPVYNEQFF; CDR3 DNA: TGTGCCAGCTCTGGGGAGGGCCCAGTCTACAATGAGCAGTTCTTC
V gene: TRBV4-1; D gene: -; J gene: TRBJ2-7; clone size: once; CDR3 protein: CASSQGVVGSSYEQYF; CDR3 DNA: TGCGCCAGCAGCCAAGGGGTGGTCGGGAGCTCCTACGAGCAGTACTTC
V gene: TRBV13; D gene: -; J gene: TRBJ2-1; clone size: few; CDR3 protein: CASSFLGDLYNEQFF; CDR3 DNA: TGTGCCAGCAGCTTTTTAGGAGACTTGTACAATGAGCAGTTCTTC
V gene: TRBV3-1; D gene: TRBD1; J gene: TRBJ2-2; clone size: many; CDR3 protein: CASSGQANTGELFF; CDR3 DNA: TGTGCCAGCTCGGGACAGGCGAACACCGGGGAGCTGTTTTTT
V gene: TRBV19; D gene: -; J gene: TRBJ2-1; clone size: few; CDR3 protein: CASSIGPLIYNEQFF; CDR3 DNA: TGTGCCAGTAGTATAGGGCCGCTAATCTACAATGAGCAGTTCTTC
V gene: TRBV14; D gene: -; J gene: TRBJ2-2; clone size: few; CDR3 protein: CASSPTSSTGELFF; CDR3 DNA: TGTGCCAGCAGCCCTACTAGCAGCACCGGGGAGCTGTTTTTT
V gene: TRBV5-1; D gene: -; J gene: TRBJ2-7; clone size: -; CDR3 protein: CASSFSVNSYKQYF; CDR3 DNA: TGCGCCAGCAGCTTCTCGGTCAACAGCTACAAGCAGTACTTC
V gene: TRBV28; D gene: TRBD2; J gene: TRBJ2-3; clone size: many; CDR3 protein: CASSLRLAGIDTQYF; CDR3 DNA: TGTGCCAGCAGTTTACGTCTAGCGGGAATAGATACGCAGTATTTT
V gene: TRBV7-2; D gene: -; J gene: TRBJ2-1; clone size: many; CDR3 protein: CASRKDRSSYNEQFF; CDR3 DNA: TGTGCCAGCAGGAAGGACCGAAGCTCCTACAATGAGCAGTTCTTC
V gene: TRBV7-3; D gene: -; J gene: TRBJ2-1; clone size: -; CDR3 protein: CASSFLQGAYNEQFF; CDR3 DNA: TGTGCCAGCAGCTTCCTACAGGGTGCGTACAATGAGCAGTTCTTC
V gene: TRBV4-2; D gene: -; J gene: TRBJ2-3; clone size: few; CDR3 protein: CASSQERGDTQYF; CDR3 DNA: TGTGCCAGCAGCCAAGAGCGGGGAGATACGCAGTATTTT
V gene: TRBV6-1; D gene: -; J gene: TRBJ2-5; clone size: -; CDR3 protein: CASSPDPQETQYF; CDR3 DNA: TGTGCCAGCAGTCCAGATCCGCAAGAGACCCAGTACTTC
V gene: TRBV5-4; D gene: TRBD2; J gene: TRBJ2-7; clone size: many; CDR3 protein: CASRATSGNYEQYF; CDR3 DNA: TGTGCCAGCAGGGCGACTAGCGGGAACTACGAGCAGTACTTC
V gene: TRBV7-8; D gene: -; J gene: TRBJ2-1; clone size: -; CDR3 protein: CASSLGGGHEQFF; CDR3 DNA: TGTGCCAGCAGCTTAGGGGGGGGCCATGAGCAGTTCTTC
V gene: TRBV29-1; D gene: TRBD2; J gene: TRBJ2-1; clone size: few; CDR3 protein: CSAQRETYNEQFF; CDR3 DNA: TGCAGCGCTCAGCGGGAGACCTACAATGAGCAGTTCTTC
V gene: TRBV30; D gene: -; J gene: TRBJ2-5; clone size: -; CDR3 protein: CAWYQGMETQYF; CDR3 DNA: TGTGCCTGGTACCAGGGGATGGAGACCCAGTACTTC
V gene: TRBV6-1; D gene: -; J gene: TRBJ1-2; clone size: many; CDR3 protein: CASRLKGRGYTF; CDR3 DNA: TGTGCCAGCAGACTCAAGGGCCGTGGCTACACCTTC
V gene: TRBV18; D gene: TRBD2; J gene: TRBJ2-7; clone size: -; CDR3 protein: CASSPPGLASSYEQYF; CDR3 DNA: TGTGCCAGCTCACCACCGGGACTAGCGAGCTCCTACGAGCAGTACTTC
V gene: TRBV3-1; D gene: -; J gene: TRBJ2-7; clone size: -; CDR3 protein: CASSQGPNEQYF; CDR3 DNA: TGTGCCAGCAGCCAAGGCCCCAACGAGCAGTACTTC
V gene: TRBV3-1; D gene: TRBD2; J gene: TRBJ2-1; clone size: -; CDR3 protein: CASSQDLTSPSPNEQFF; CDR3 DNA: TGTGCCAGCAGCCAAGATCTGACTAGCCCCTCACCCAATGAGCAGTTCTTC
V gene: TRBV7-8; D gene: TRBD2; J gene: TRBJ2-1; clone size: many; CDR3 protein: CASSLVAGLHYNEQFF; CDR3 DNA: TGTGCCAGCAGCTTAGTAGCGGGACTACACTACAATGAGCAGTTCTTC
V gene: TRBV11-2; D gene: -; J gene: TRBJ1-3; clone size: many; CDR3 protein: CASSLNRALGNTIYF; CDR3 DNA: TGTGCCAGCAGCTTGAACAGGGCCCTTGGAAACACCATATATTTT
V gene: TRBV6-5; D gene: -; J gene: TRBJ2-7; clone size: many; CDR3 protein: CASSYSTGEVFYEQYF; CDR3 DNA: TGTGCCAGCAGTTACTCAACAGGGGAGGTCTTCTACGAGCAGTACTTC
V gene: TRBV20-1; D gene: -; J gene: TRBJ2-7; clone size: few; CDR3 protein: CSARDLQGLSYEQYF; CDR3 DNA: TGCAGTGCTAGAGATTTACAGGGTCTCTCCTACGAGCAGTACTTC
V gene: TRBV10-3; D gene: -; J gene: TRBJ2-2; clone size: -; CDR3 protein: CAISEIASGELFF; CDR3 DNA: TGTGCCATCAGTGAGATCGCGAGCGGGGAGCTGTTTTTT
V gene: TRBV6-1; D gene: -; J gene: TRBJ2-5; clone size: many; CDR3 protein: CASTPRAPLETQYF; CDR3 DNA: TGTGCCAGCACCCCGAGGGCCCCGTTGGAGACCCAGTACTTC
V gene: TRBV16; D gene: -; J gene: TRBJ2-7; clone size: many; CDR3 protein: CASSQLGGPYEQYF; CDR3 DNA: TGTGCCAGCAGCCAATTGGGTGGACCCTACGAGCAGTACTTC
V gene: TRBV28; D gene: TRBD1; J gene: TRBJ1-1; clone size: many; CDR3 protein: CASSLGRDRDGTEAFF; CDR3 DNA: TGTGCCAGCAGTTTAGGTCGGGACAGGGATGGCACTGAAGCTTTCTTT
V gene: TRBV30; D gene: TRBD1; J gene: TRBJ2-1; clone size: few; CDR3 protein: CAGSGTDYNEQFF; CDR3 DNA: TGTGCGGGGTCCGGGACAGACTACAATGAGCAGTTCTTC
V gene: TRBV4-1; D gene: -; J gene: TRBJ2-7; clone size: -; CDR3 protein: CASSHTGAVYEQYF; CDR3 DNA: TGCGCCAGCAGCCACACGGGAGCCGTCTACGAGCAGTACTTC
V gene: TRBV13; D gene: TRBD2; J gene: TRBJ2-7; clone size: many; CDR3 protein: CASSFFGTNGYEQYF; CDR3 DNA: TGTGCCAGCAGCTTTTTCGGGACTAACGGCTACGAGCAGTACTTC
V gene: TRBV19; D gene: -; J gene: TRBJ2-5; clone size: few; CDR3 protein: CASSIDPMGGETQYF; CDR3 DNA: TGTGCCAGTAGTATAGATCCCATGGGGGGAGAGACCCAGTACTTC
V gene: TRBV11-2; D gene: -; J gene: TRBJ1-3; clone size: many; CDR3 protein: CASSLDTGNTIYF; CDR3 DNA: TGTGCCAGCAGCCTAGACACCGGAAACACCATATATTTT
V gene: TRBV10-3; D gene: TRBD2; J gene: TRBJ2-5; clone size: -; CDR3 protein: CAISPGLAGGQETQYF; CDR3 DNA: TGTGCCATCTCTCCCGGGCTAGCGGGAGGTCAAGAGACCCAGTACTTC
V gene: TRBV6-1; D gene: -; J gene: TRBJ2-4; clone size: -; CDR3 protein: CASRPGIIAKNIQYF; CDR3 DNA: TGTGCCAGCAGGCCCGGAATCATAGCCAAAAACATTCAGTACTTC
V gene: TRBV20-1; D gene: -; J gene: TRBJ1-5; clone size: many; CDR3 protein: CSASKGGSNQPQHF; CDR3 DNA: TGCAGTGCTAGTAAGGGAGGTTCCAATCAGCCCCAGCATTTT
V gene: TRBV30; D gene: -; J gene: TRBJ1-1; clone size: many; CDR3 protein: CAWGRQKNTEAFF; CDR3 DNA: TGTGCCTGGGGACGACAGAAGAACACTGAAGCTTTCTTT